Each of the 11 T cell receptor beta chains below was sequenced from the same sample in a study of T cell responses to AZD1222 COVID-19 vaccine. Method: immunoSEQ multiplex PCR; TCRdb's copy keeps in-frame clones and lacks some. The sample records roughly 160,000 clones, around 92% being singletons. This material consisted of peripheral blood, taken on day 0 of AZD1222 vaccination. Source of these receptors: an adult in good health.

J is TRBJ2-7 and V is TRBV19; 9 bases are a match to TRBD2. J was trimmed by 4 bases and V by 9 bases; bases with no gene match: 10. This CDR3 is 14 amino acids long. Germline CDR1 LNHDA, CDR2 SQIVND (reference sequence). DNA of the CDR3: TGTGCCAGCGCCGGGACTAGCTTTAGGTACGAGCAGTACTTC. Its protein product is CASAGTSFRYEQYF.

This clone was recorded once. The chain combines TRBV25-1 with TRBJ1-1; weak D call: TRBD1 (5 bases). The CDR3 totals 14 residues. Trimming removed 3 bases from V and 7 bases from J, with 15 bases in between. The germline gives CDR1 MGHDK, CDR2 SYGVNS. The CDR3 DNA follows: TGTGCCAGCAGTGATTTAGGCAGGGTCGATGAAGCTTTCTTT. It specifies CASSDLGRVDEAFF.

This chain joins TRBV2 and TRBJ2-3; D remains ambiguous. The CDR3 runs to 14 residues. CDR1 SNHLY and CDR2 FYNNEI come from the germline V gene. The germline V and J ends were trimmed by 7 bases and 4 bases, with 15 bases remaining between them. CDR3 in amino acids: CASKMRNVADTQYF. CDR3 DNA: TGTGCCAGCAAGATGCGGAATGTCGCAGATACGCAGTATTTT.

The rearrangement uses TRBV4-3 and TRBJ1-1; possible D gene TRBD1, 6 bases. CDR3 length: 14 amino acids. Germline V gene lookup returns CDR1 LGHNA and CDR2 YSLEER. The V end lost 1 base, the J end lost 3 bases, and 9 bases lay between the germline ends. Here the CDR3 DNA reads TGCGCCAGCAGCCAAGCACACAGGGACACTGAAGCTTTCTTT. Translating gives CASSQAHRDTEAFF.

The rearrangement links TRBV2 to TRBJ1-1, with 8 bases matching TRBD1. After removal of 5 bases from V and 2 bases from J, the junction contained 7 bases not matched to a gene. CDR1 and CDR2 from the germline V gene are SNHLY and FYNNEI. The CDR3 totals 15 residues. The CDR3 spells CASSFQGAINTEAFF. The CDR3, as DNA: TGTGCCAGCAGTTTCCAGGGGGCAATTAACACTGAAGCTTTCTTT. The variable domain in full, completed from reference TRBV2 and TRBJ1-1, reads EPEVTQTPSHQVTQMGQEVILRCVPISNHLYFYWYRQILGQKVEFLVSFYNNEISEKSEIFDDQFSVERPDGSNFTLKIRSTKLEDSAMYFCASSFQGAINTEAFFGQGTRLTVV.

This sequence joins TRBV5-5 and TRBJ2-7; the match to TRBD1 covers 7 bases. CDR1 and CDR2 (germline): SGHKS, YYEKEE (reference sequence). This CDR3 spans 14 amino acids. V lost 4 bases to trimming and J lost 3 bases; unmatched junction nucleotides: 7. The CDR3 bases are TGTGCCAGCAGCCAGACAGGGTCGGGCTACGAGCAGTACTTC. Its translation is CASSQTGSGYEQYF.

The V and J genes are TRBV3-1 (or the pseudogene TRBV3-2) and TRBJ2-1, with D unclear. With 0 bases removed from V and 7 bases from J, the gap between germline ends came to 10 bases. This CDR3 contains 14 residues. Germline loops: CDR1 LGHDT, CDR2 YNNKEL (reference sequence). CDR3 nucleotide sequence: TGTGCCAGCAGCCAAGAGGACGTAGGGAATGAGCAGTTCTTC. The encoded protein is CASSQEDVGNEQFF.

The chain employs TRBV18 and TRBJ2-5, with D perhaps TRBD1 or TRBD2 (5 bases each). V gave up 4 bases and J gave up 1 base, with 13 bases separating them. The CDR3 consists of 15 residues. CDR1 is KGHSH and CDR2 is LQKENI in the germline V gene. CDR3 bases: TGTGCCAGCTCACGGAATTCGGGACCCCAAGAGACCCAGTACTTC. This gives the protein CASSRNSGPQETQYF.

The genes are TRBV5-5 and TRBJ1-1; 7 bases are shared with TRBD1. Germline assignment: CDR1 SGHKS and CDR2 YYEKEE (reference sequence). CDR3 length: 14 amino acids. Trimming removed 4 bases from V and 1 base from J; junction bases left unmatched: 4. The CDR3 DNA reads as TGTGCCAGCAGCCCAGGGGGTTGGAACACTGAAGCTTTCTTT. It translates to CASSPGGWNTEAFF.

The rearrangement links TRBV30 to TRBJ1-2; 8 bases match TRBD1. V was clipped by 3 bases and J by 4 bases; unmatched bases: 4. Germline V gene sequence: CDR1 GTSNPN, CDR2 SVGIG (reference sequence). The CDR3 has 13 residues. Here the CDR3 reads CAWSSGTGYGYTF. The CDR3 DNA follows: TGTGCCTGGAGCTCAGGGACAGGCTATGGCTACACCTTC.

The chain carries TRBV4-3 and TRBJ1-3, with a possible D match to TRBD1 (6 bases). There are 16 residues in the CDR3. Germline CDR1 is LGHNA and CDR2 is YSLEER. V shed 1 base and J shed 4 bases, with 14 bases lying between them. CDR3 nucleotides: TGCGCCAGCAGCCAAGGCGGGGGGCTGTCAGGAAACACCATATATTTT. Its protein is CASSQGGGLSGNTIYF.